This T cell receptor (beta chain) was observed in a study of T-cell memory formation after mild COVID-19. TCR alpha and TCR beta cDNA libraries carrying sample barcodes and UMIs came from 5'RACE with constant-segment primers. Each CDR3 protein gets one entry after TCRdb re-called the 5' RACE reads with MiXCR. This table holds about 410,000 distinct CDR3 sequences, around 22% found once. This clonotype was counted a few times. Trimming took 3 bases from V and 0 from J, leaving 9 bases between them. This CDR3 spans 15 amino acids. This TCR derives from an adult woman who had mild COVID-19 (a few samples of this study predate the infection). Cell type and time point are not known. The rearrangement links TRBV12-3 or TRBV12-4 to TRBJ1-5, with TRBD1 as a possible D gene (6 bases). The sample consisted of PBMCs or a T cell subset sorted from them (not recorded which). This CDR3 reads CASSFRGHSNQPQHF. CDR3 DNA sequence: TGTGCCAGCAGTTTCAGGGGACATAGCAATCAGCCCCAGCATTTT.